In this sample, the clone carrying this T cell receptor (beta chain) turned up a few times. Specified time point: cycle 4 day 1 (C4D1), after five to seven weeks of nivolumab. Each and every patient relapsed after autologous stem cell transplantation, and patients got differing brentuximab vedotin exposure. Starting with thawed PBMCs, CD4+ T cells were purified by magnetic negative selection. The record originates from a study of PD-1 blockade in classical Hodgkin lymphoma. Produced via immunoSEQ multiplex PCR; TCRdb's table is partial and in-frame only. The sample comprises approximately 10,000 clones, around four fifths of which are singletons, and approximately 1.5% rests with the top ten. Sequencing used CD4+ T cells from blood, obtained before the fourth cycle of nivolumab. The sequence derives from a human donor with classical Hodgkin lymphoma.

The CDR3 protein is CASISTGEVEKLFF. The DNA of the CDR3 is TGCGCCAGCATCTCGACGGGGGAAGTCGAAAAACTGTTTTTT. The genes are TRBV10-1 and TRBJ1-4; a weak D match, TRBD1 (5 bases). The CDR3 contains 14 residues. Trimming stripped 7 bases from V and 8 bases from J, with 17 bases between. Germline CDR1 is WNHNN and CDR2 is SYGVQD (reference sequence).